This TCR beta chain derives from a study of technical replicates of blood from four donors. Clones were sequenced by immunoSEQ multiplex PCR, and TCRdb holds only the in-frame ones, with some missing. The top ten hold around 0.26% of the sample, which has about 79,000 clones, approximately 94% seen once. The CDR3 has 13 amino acids. CDR1 and CDR2 (germline): KGHSH, LQKENI. V lost 0 bases to trimming and J lost 4 bases, with 6 bases between them. The genes are TRBV18 and TRBJ1-2; no clear D. The source of this sequence is a human donor in good health. Sequencing was carried out using T cells isolated from PBMCs. CDR3 amino acids: CASSPPGLYGYTF. DNA of the CDR3: TGTGCCAGCTCACCACCCGGTCTCTATGGCTACACCTTC. Variable domain in full (rest from reference TRBV18 and TRBJ1-2): NAGVMQNPRHLVRRRGQEARLRCSPMKGHSHVYWYRQLPEEGLKFMVYLQKENIIDESGMPKERFSAEFPKEGPSILRIQQVVRGDSAAYFCASSPPGLYGYTFGSGTRLTVV.